This TCR beta chain was observed in a study of shared clonotypes between healthy human individuals. Measured with immunoSEQ multiplex PCR; TCRdb has only the in-frame clones, and not every one. Among around 2.5 million clones listed, over 85% were seen once. The CDR3 spans 15 residues. Germline V gene data show CDR1 as GTSNPN and CDR2 as SVGIG (reference sequence). Trimming took 2 bases from V and 3 from J, leaving 16 bases between them. The sequence was collected from a man younger than 35 in good health. Some clones in this sample may be carry-over from other donors' samples. This rearrangement joins TRBV30 to TRBJ1-2; no definite D call. The specimen was naive CD4+ T cells from PBMCs. Subset described: CD45RA+ positively selected. In DNA, the CDR3 is TGTGCCTGGAGTCGGCTGCGTAACTCTGACTATGGCTACACCTTC. It codes for CAWSRLRNSDYGYTF.